The 28 T cell receptor beta chains below come from one sample, sequenced in a study of T-cell reconstitution after alpha-beta-depleted transplantation in children listed by TCRdb under 2016. The library relied on PCR. TCRdb shows the sequencer as Illumina HiSeq 2500. To normalize quantification of the TCRbeta repertoire, the TCR libraries were built with molecular barcoding that relied on unique molecular identifiers. TCRdb reworked the public reads: Q25 trimming with fastp, MiXCR clone assembly, productive beta chains retained. A single entry per CDR3 protein holds the most common genes and DNA from its merged rows. This sample has approximately 170,000 distinct CDR3 sequences in its table, and 11% of those were observed once. Approximately 13% of the sample lies in the top ten. Explained via the paper, the treatment or condition label denotes: allogeneic hematopoietic cell transplantation with graft depleted of TCRalphabeta T cells and CD19 B cells.

Sequenced material: PBMCs, taken before TCRalphabeta/CD19-depleted stem cell transplant. The receptors derive from a boy aged 2-9 years with acute myeloid leukemia, due to receive a stem cell transplant.

This clonotype was detected ten times or more. This rearrangement joins TRBV7-6 to TRBJ2-1, with a weak D call TRBD1 (5 bases). Trimming removed 5 bases from V and 3 bases from J, with 14 bases in between. The CDR3 consists of 15 residues. Looked up from germline, CDR1 is SGHVS and CDR2 is FNYEAQ. CDR3: CASSTGAPNYNEQFF. In DNA, the CDR3 is TGTGCCAGCAGCACTGGGGCGCCGAACTACAATGAGCAGTTCTTC.

In its sample, this clonotype was seen many times. The genes are TRBV20-1 and TRBJ2-7, with 7 positions matching TRBD2. This CDR3 contains 14 residues. With 2 bases clipped from V and 4 bases from J, the junction kept 8 bases outside the gene matches. The germline V gene has CDR1 DFQATT and CDR2 SNEGSKA (reference sequence). CDR3 coding DNA: TGCAGTGCTAGACCGGGGACTAAAAGATACGAGCAGTACTTC. It encodes CSARPGTKRYEQYF.

Ten or more counts support this clonotype. The rearrangement joins TRBV29-1 to TRBJ2-3; TRBD2 matches 8 bases. The germline V gene encodes CDR1 SQVTM and CDR2 ANQGSEA. This CDR3 has 16 amino acids. Trimming cost V 1 base and J 5 bases; bases outside gene matches: 11. Here the CDR3 reads CSVEGIKSGSGDTQYF. Here the CDR3 DNA reads TGCAGCGTTGAAGGCATTAAAAGCGGGAGCGGAGATACGCAGTATTTT.

This clonotype was seen ten or more times. This chain connects TRBV7-8 to TRBJ1-1; the D is unclear. The germline V and J ends were trimmed by 1 base and 9 bases, with 15 bases remaining between them. Germline V gene lookup returns CDR1 SGHVS and CDR2 FQNEAQ. CDR3 size: 14 residues. The CDR3 sequence is CASSLGGKPTQAFF. The CDR3 nucleotides are TGTGCCAGCAGCTTAGGAGGGAAACCGACGCAAGCTTTCTTT.

This clonotype has at least ten counts. The V gene is TRBV28, the J gene TRBJ2-4; D is undetermined. V was trimmed by 3 bases and J by 2 bases, leaving 5 bases between them. The CDR3 is 13 residues long. The V gene's germline CDR1 is MDHEN and CDR2 SYDVKM. The CDR3 nucleotides are TGTGCCAGCAGTTTTGGGCCCAAAAACATTCAGTACTTC. The encoded protein is CASSFGPKNIQYF. The variable domain in full, with the rest retrieved from reference TRBV28 and TRBJ2-4, is DVKVTQSSRYLVKRTGEKVFLECVQDMDHENMFWYRQDPGLGLRLIYFSYDVKMKEKGDIPEGYSVSREKKERFSLILESASTNQTSMYLCASSFGPKNIQYFGAGTRLSVL.

This clonotype occurred many times. The V and J genes are TRBV24-1 and TRBJ2-1; 15 bases are shared with TRBD2. Germline assignment: CDR1 KGHDR and CDR2 SFDVKD. The CDR3 spans 16 residues. Unmatched junction bases numbered 3, after V lost 3 bases and J lost 7 bases. CDR3 sequence: CATSDPGTSGRNEQFF. CDR3 nucleotide sequence: TGTGCCACCAGTGATCCCGGGACTAGCGGGAGGAATGAGCAGTTCTTC.

This clonotype was observed many times. V is TRBV28 and J is TRBJ2-5; TRBD1 matches at 9 bases. The germline V gene encodes CDR1 MDHEN and CDR2 SYDVKM. The CDR3 consists of 21 residues. The V segment lost 5 bases and the J segment 5 bases; nucleotides outside the gene matches: 27. CDR3 in DNA: TGTGCCAGCAGTCTACCAACTTCCGGGACAGGGAGCAGTTTCCCCGAGGAGACCCAGTACTTC. It yields the protein CASSLPTSGTGSSFPEETQYF.

This clonotype was observed at least ten times. The CDR3 loop is CASSLRRRNTEAFF. CDR3 DNA sequence: TGTGCCAGCAGTTTGAGACGGAGGAACACTGAAGCTTTCTTT. The chain combines TRBV12-3 or TRBV12-4 with TRBJ1-1, with unresolved D. The V gene lost 3 bases and the J gene lost 1 base, with 9 bases spanning the gap. There are 14 residues in the CDR3.

Many counts were recorded for this clonotype. V and J are TRBV15 and TRBJ1-2; D unclear. Looked up from germline, CDR1 is LNHNV and CDR2 is YYDKDF (reference sequence). This CDR3 spans 11 amino acids. Trimming removed 0 bases at V and 10 bases at J, with 6 bases between. Here the CDR3 DNA reads TGTGCCACCAGCAGAGATTATATCTACACCTTC. Its translation: CATSRDYIYTF.

This clonotype has a count of ten or more. This may be a read error, as it is one base from a much larger clone. This chain uses TRBV5-1 with TRBJ2-5, with TRBD2 matching 7 bases. CDR1 SGHRS and CDR2 YFSETQ come from the germline V gene. CDR3 size: 15 residues. The CDR3 DNA reads TGCGCCATCAGCTTGGGCCTAGCGGTCCAAGAGACCCAGTACTTC. Protein sequence: CAISLGLAVQETQYF.

This clonotype was found many times. The gene calls are TRBV25-1 and TRBJ1-4; a weak D match, TRBD1 (5 bases). The CDR3 is 15 amino acids. The germline V gene has CDR1 MGHDK and CDR2 SYGVNS. The V and J ends lost 6 bases and 1 base respectively, with 12 bases between them. CDR3 sequence: CASRTSDRTNEKLFF. As DNA, the CDR3 is TGTGCCAGCAGGACCTCTGACAGAACTAATGAAAAACTGTTTTTT.

In this sample, this clonotype turned up many times. CDR3 DNA sequence: TGCAGTGCTAGGTTACAATCCTATAATTCACCCCTCCACTTT. It codes for CSARLQSYNSPLHF. V is TRBV20-1 and J is TRBJ1-6, with D unclear. Germline lookup yields CDR1 DFQATT and CDR2 SNEGSKA (reference sequence). This CDR3 is built from 14 residues. The V and J ends lost 3 bases and 1 base respectively, with 7 bases between them.

Many counts were recorded for this clonotype. The V gene is TRBV7-8, the J gene TRBJ1-1; the D is unclear. Germline CDR1 is SGHVS and CDR2 is FQNEAQ. The CDR3 length is 15 residues. V lost 5 bases to trimming and J lost 7 bases, with 20 bases between them. CDR3 sequence reads: CASSPAFRTNLEAFF. The CDR3, as DNA: TGTGCCAGCAGCCCCGCTTTCCGGACGAACCTTGAAGCTTTCTTT.

This clonotype was seen ten or more times. This chain links TRBV20-1 with TRBJ2-3; 8 nucleotides match TRBD2. Germline CDR1 DFQATT, CDR2 SNEGSKA (reference sequence). The length of the CDR3 is 15 residues. With 5 bases clipped from V and 5 bases from J, the junction kept 12 bases outside the gene matches. The CDR3 DNA sequence: TGCAGTGCTGGCAACAGGCGGGAGGTAGGAGATACGCAGTATTTT. Translating gives CSAGNRREVGDTQYF.

This clonotype has a count of ten or more. This sequence joins TRBV28 and TRBJ2-1; D perhaps matches TRBD2 (6 bases). CDR3 length: 16 amino acids. V lost 5 bases, J lost 0 bases, and 14 bases lay in between. Germline CDR1 reads MDHEN; CDR2 reads SYDVKM. CDR3 loop: CASSKRPGSSYNEQFF. For the CDR3, the DNA is TGTGCCAGCAGTAAAAGACCCGGGAGCTCCTACAATGAGCAGTTCTTC.

This clonotype was picked up many times. The genes are TRBV9 and TRBJ2-1; TRBD1 or TRBD2 may be the D gene (6 bases each). The germline CDR1 and CDR2 sequences are SGDLS and YYNGEE. CDR3 size: 17 residues. With 3 bases removed from V and 5 bases from J, the gap between germline ends came to 21 bases. The CDR3 DNA sequence: TGTGCCAGCAGCGCCCCTAAGGGGGGATTGGTCGACAATGAGCAGTTCTTC. Protein product: CASSAPKGGLVDNEQFF.

This clonotype was observed many times. The chain joins TRBV10-2 to TRBJ2-2, with D possibly TRBD2 on 5 matching bases. The CDR3 runs 16 residues. Germline-derived CDR1 and CDR2 are WSHSY and SAAADI. V was cut by 6 bases and J by 0 bases, with 14 bases left in between. CDR3 nucleotide sequence: TGCGCCAGCAGCCCTCTCGGGATAGCGAACACCGGGGAGCTGTTTTTT. Its translation: CASSPLGIANTGELFF.

This chain connects TRBV5-1 to TRBJ2-1; D might be TRBD2 (6 bases). This CDR3 comprises 15 residues. Germline V CDR1 and CDR2: SGHRS, YFSETQ. Trimming left V 0 bases short and J 5 bases short, with 12 bases between. CDR3 region: CASSLAEGTHNEQFF. The CDR3 DNA reads TGCGCCAGCAGCTTGGCCGAAGGGACTCACAATGAGCAGTTCTTC. The full variable domain, completed using reference TRBV5-1 and TRBJ2-1, is KAGVTQTPRYLIKTRGQQVTLSCSPISGHRSVSWYQQTPGQGLQFLFEYFSETQRNKGNFPGRFSGRQFSNSRSEMNVSTLELGDSALYLCASSLAEGTHNEQFFGPGTRLTVL.

This clonotype was observed at least ten times. The chain links TRBV7-9 to TRBJ1-2, with TRBD1 as a possible D gene (6 bases). Germline V gene data show CDR1 as SEHNR and CDR2 as FQNEAQ (reference sequence). The CDR3 contains 15 residues. With 4 bases removed from V and 2 bases from J, the gap between germline ends came to 14 bases. The CDR3 nucleotides are TGTGCCAGCAGCTCAGAGACAGGAGGCAACTATGGCTACACCTTC. This sequence encodes CASSSETGGNYGYTF.

Notes on this clonotype: A much larger clone lies a single base off, so this may be a read error. This chain links TRBV27 with TRBJ2-2, with TRBD2 as a possible D gene (5 bases). The CDR3 runs 14 residues. The germline CDR1 and CDR2 sequences are MNHEY and SMNVEV (reference sequence). CDR3 amino acids: CASSFRPNTGDLFF. The CDR3 coding sequence is TGTGCCAGCAGTTTCCGGCCGAACACCGGGGATCTGTTTTTT.

In its sample, this clonotype was seen many times. The chain is built from TRBV3-1 and TRBJ2-3; a weak D match, TRBD2 (6 bases). CDR1 is LGHDT, CDR2 YNNKEL, per germline (reference sequence). CDR3 length: 18 amino acids. The V and J ends lost 4 bases and 5 bases respectively, with 25 bases between them. The CDR3 region is CASSPFASGLSQKDTQYF. Written as DNA, the CDR3 is TGTGCCAGCAGCCCCTTTGCCTCGGGACTTAGCCAAAAAGATACGCAGTATTTT.

This clonotype has ten or more counts. The genes are TRBV7-9 and TRBJ2-2; 9 bases match TRBD1. This CDR3 has 14 amino acids. Germline V CDR1 and CDR2: SEHNR, FQNEAQ (reference sequence). V shed 5 bases, J shed 6 bases, and the junction held 4 bases outside the gene matches. The chain's CDR3 is CASSRTGAAGELFF. The CDR3 nucleotides are TGTGCCAGCAGCCGGACAGGGGCAGCCGGGGAGCTGTTTTTT.

The table lists this clonotype with many counts. The V call is TRBV11-2, the J call TRBJ1-1, with a possible D match to TRBD1 (6 bases). Per the germline V gene, CDR1 is SGHAT and CDR2 is FQNNGV. This CDR3 has 17 residues. The V gene lost 6 bases and the J gene lost 0 bases, with 20 bases spanning the gap. The DNA for the CDR3 is TGTGCCAGCAGTTCCTCAGGGGAAGGGGGTATGAACACTGAAGCTTTCTTT. The encoded protein is CASSSSGEGGMNTEAFF. Based on the CDR3 plus reference TRBV11-2 and TRBJ1-1, the full variable domain is EAGVAQSPRYKIIEKRQSVAFWCNPISGHATLYWYQQILGQGPKLLIQFQNNGVVDDSQLPKDRFSAERLKGVDSTLKIQPAKLEDSAVYLCASSSSGEGGMNTEAFFGQGTRLTVV.

The sample holds many counts of this clonotype. V usage is TRBV29-1 and J usage is TRBJ2-5, with D perhaps matching TRBD2 (5 bases). This CDR3 is 11 amino acids long. V lost 2 bases and J 5 bases, leaving 6 bases between the germline ends. The germline V gene encodes CDR1 SQVTM and CDR2 ANQGSEA. The CDR3 coding sequence is TGCAGCGTTGAACCGGGGGAGACCCAGTACTTC. Amino acid sequence: CSVEPGETQYF. Combining the CDR3 with reference TRBV29-1 and TRBJ2-5 gives the whole variable domain SAVISQKPSRDICQRGTSLTIQCQVDSQVTMMFWYRQQPGQSLTLIATANQGSEATYESGFVIDKFPISRPNLTFSTLTVSNMSPEDSSIYLCSVEPGETQYFGPGTRLLVL.

This clonotype was seen ten or more times. The J gene is TRBJ2-2, the V gene TRBV12-5; D tentatively reads TRBD1 or TRBD2 (5 bases each). Looked up from germline, CDR1 is LGHNT and CDR2 is FRNRAP. Trimming removed 5 bases from V and 8 bases from J, with 18 bases in between. CDR3 length equals 15 residues. The CDR3 loop reads CASGLNPGPKGELFF. CDR3 nucleotide sequence: TGTGCTAGTGGTCTCAACCCGGGGCCCAAAGGGGAGCTGTTTTTT.

This clonotype was counted ten times or more. The gene calls are TRBV7-6 and TRBJ1-1; 9 bases are shared with TRBD1. V was clipped by 5 bases and J by 5 bases; unmatched bases: 12. Germline values: CDR1 SGHVS, CDR2 FNYEAQ. CDR3 length equals 16 residues. The DNA of the CDR3 is TGTGCCAGCAGCCCAATTTACAGGGGGCTGGAGACTGAAGCTTTCTTT. Amino acids: CASSPIYRGLETEAFF.

Many counts were recorded for this clonotype. The chain has TRBV5-6 and TRBJ1-2, with D perhaps TRBD1 (6 bases). Germline loops: CDR1 SGHDT, CDR2 YYEEEE. V dropped 3 bases and J dropped 8 bases, with 11 bases sitting between them. The CDR3 totals 12 residues. In nucleotides, the CDR3 is TGTGCCAGCAGCTCCACAGGGTTGGGCTACACCTTC. Its translation is CASSSTGLGYTF.

Many counts were recorded for this clonotype. The chain uses TRBV11-1 and TRBJ2-6; TRBD2 agrees at 8 bases. This CDR3 region has 18 residues. CDR1 SGHAT and CDR2 FQDESV come from the germline V gene (reference sequence). The J segment lost 0 bases and the V segment lost 3 bases, leaving 7 bases of the junction unmatched. The CDR3: CASSFAGGPNSGANVLTF. DNA of the CDR3: TGTGCCAGCAGCTTTGCGGGGGGCCCCAACTCTGGGGCCAACGTCCTGACTTTC.